Listed below are T cell receptor beta chains from one sample, sequenced in a study of blood T cell repertoires in COVID-19. Libraries were prepared by immunoSEQ multiplex PCR; TCRdb keeps only in-frame clonotypes and omits some of them. The table shows around 140,000 clones, with about four fifths occurring only once. Sequencing was performed on peripheral blood. Receptors originate from a man aged 70-80 years who had recovered from COVID-19. CDR3s include the opening cysteine and the closing phenylalanine or tryptophan. A D gene is named only where the DNA matches it firmly. A row's size may be missing; if present it is once, few, many or a size class.

J	D	size	V	DNA	CDR3
TRBJ1-2	.	.	TRBV5-5	TGTGCCAGCATCAAGGGGACTGCTAACTATGGCTACACCTTC	CASIKGTANYGYTF
TRBJ2-2	TRBD1	.	TRBV24-1	TGTGCCACCAGCGGACAGGGGAACACCGGGGAGCTGTTTTTT	CATSGQGNTGELFF
TRBJ1-2	.	.	TRBV27	TGTGCCAGCAGTTGGGGCAGCCCGATATCCCTCTATGGCTACACCTTC	CASSWGSPISLYGYTF
TRBJ2-3	.	.	TRBV27	TGTGCCAGCAGTTTACAGGGCGCAGATACGCAGTATTTT	CASSLQGADTQYF
TRBJ2-1	TRBD2	.	TRBV7-9	TGTGCCAGCAGCTGGGTGACTAGCGGGATCTACAATGAGCAGTTCTTC	CASSWVTSGIYNEQFF
TRBJ2-3	TRBD2	few	TRBV5-1	TGCGCCAGCAGCATAGCTAGCGGGAGGTCGGCAGATACGCAGTATTTT	CASSIASGRSADTQYF
TRBJ1-5	TRBD1	few	TRBV7-2	TGTGCCAGCAGCCTGCAACAGGGGGCTAATCAGCCCCAGCATTTT	CASSLQQGANQPQHF
TRBJ2-1	TRBD2	.	TRBV7-7	TGTGCCAGCAGCCTCTTAGGCGGGGGGACTAGCCCCAGCAATGAGCAGTTCTTC	CASSLLGGGTSPSNEQFF
TRBJ1-1	.	.	TRBV19	TGTGCCAGTAGCCTCGGGGGTGGGTTCACTGAAGCTTTCTTT	CASSLGGGFTEAFF
TRBJ1-1	.	few	TRBV20-1	TGCAGTGCTGCACGGGACACTGAAGCTTTCTTT	CSAARDTEAFF
TRBJ2-3	.	.	TRBV2	TGTGCCAGCAGTGGACTAGGGACCACAGATACGCAGTATTTT	CASSGLGTTDTQYF
TRBJ1-2	TRBD1	.	TRBV19	TGTGCCAGTAGCCGGACAGGGCCCGTAGGCTACACCTTC	CASSRTGPVGYTF
TRBJ2-5	TRBD2	.	TRBV7-9	TGTGCCAGCAGCTCCGGGACTAACCAAGAGACCCAGTACTTC	CASSSGTNQETQYF
TRBJ2-3	.	.	TRBV3-1/TRBV3-2	TGTGCCAGCAGCCAAGAGTATGTGGCTTTTACCCACACAGATACGCAGTATTTT	CASSQEYVAFTHTDTQYF
TRBJ1-5	.	few	TRBV28	TGTGCCAGCAGCACGTCAGGGGTCCTTGATCAGCCCCAGCATTTT	CASSTSGVLDQPQHF
TRBJ2-7	.	once	TRBV7-6	TGTGCCAGCAGCTTAGCTTTCCTTGAAGCGCCTTACGAGCAGTACTTC	CASSLAFLEAPYEQYF
TRBJ2-5	.	once	TRBV5-6	TGTGCCAGCAGCTTGAGGGGGCAAGAGACCCAGTACTTC	CASSLRGQETQYF
TRBJ2-5	TRBD1	.	TRBV9	TGTGCCAGCAGCGTAGAGGGGGCTAGTCGGGAGACCCAGTACTTC	CASSVEGASRETQYF
TRBJ2-1	.	.	TRBV20-1	TGCAGTGCCCCCTTTTTGTATGAGCAGTTCTTC	CSAPFLYEQFF
TRBJ2-7	.	.	TRBV5-1	TGCGCCAGCAGCTTGGCCCTCCTCTACGAGCAGTACTTC	CASSLALLYEQYF
TRBJ2-5	.	.	TRBV12-3/TRBV12-4	TGTGCCATCACCGGACAGAACCAAGAGACCCAGTACTTC	CAITGQNQETQYF
TRBJ2-1	TRBD1	.	TRBV5-1	TGCGCCAGCAGCCTTACAGGGGGCGCCAGGAATGAGCAGTTCTTC	CASSLTGGARNEQFF
TRBJ2-3	.	.	TRBV2	TGTGCCAGCAGTGAGGGTCCTAGCGAGACGCTAACAGATACGCAGTATTTT	CASSEGPSETLTDTQYF
TRBJ2-1	TRBD2	few	TRBV5-8	TGTGCCAGCAGCTCCGGGACTAGCGCCATAAATGAGCAGTTCTTC	CASSSGTSAINEQFF
TRBJ2-5	.	.	TRBV21-1	TGTGCCAGCAGCAAGAATCAGGGCGAGCAGACCCAGTACTTC	CASSKNQGEQTQYF